This entry features one TCR beta chain sequence. Selection for sequencing was limited to patients who had shown CD8+CD57+ cell expansion by flow cytometry. The template for TCR beta VDJ and CDR3 sequence profiling was genomic DNA. Each CDR3 protein gets one entry after TCRdb re-called the reads with MiXCR. This repertoire shows fewer than 200,000 distinct CDR3 sequences, about two thirds found once; its top ten account for 40% to 60%. This sample is drawn from a study of CD8+CD57+ T cells in acquired aplastic anemia. The specimen sequenced was sorted CD4+, CD8+, or CD8+CD57+ T cells (not recorded which) from PBMCs. This TCR came from a human donor with aplastic anemia.

This chain's CDR3 is CSARVPTSGLGNTQYF. In DNA, the CDR3 is TGCAGTGCTAGAGTTCCGACTAGCGGGCTCGGGAATACGCAGTATTTT. The rearrangement joins TRBV20-1 to TRBJ2-3, with 10 bases that match TRBD2. The J segment lost 7 bases and the V segment lost 1 base, leaving 11 bases of the junction unmatched. The CDR3 consists of 16 residues. CDR1 is DFQATT, CDR2 SNEGSKA, per germline (reference sequence).